The 32 T cell receptor beta chains below were found in one sample sequenced in a study of blood T cell repertoires in COVID-19. Profiled with immunoSEQ multiplex PCR; TCRdb holds only in-frame clones, not every one. The sample lists 140,000 or so clones, roughly 83% seen once, with approximately 5.2% in the top ten. The sequenced material came from peripheral blood. All receptors come from a woman aged 70-85 years with COVID-19, enrolled during active disease.

This chain links TRBV4-2 with TRBJ2-2, with TRBD1 matching over 7 bases. CDR1 LGHNA and CDR2 YNFKEQ come from the germline V gene. V lost 0 bases and J lost 7; bases outside the gene matches: 8. CDR3 length: 16 amino acids. The CDR3 coding sequence is TGTGCCAGCAGCCAAGATGTGGCACAGGGGATCGGGGAGCTGTTTTTT. Its protein product is CASSQDVAQGIGELFF.

The DNA for the CDR3 is TGTGCCTGGAGTCTTAACTATGGCTACACCTTC. This encodes CAWSLNYGYTF. V is TRBV30 and J is TRBJ1-2; D is uncertain. Germline V lookup: CDR1 GTSNPN, CDR2 SVGIG (reference sequence). The CDR3 has 11 amino acids. Trimming stripped 2 bases from V and 1 base from J, with 2 bases between.

The genes are TRBV7-3 and TRBJ2-3; no clear D gene. Trimming removed 4 bases at V and 0 bases at J, with 11 bases between. CDR1 SGHTA and CDR2 FQGTGA come from the germline V gene. This CDR3 region has 15 residues. The CDR3 loop reads CASSSLTSSTDTQYF. The CDR3 DNA reads as TGTGCCAGCAGCTCCCTTACTTCTAGCACAGATACGCAGTATTTT.

The rearrangement uses TRBV5-1 and TRBJ1-1; possible D gene TRBD1, 5 bases. V was clipped by 0 bases and J by 1 base, with 10 bases between them. CDR3 length equals 15 residues. The germline V gene has CDR1 SGHRS and CDR2 YFSETQ. The CDR3 sequence: CASSLDRWENTEAFF. Written as DNA, the CDR3 is TGCGCCAGCAGCTTGGACAGGTGGGAGAACACTGAAGCTTTCTTT.

The chain links TRBV6-5 to TRBJ2-7; TRBD2 aligns across 7 bases. CDR3 length: 12 amino acids. CDR1 MNHEY and CDR2 SVGAGI come from the germline V gene. Trimming cost V 5 bases and J 4 bases; bases outside gene matches: 2. CDR3 residues: CASSSGEYEQYF. The CDR3 coding sequence is TGTGCCAGCAGTAGCGGGGAGTACGAGCAGTACTTC.

This clone came up a few times. The sample has other DNA sequences that encode this CDR3 too. The V and J genes are TRBV5-1 and TRBJ1-2, with a tentative D call TRBD1 (6 bases). The CDR3 has 13 residues. The germline V gene has CDR1 SGHRS and CDR2 YFSETQ. Trimming removed 0 bases at V and 3 bases at J, with 6 bases between. The CDR3 loop is CASSLAGDYGYTF. The DNA of the CDR3 is TGCGCCAGCAGCTTGGCAGGGGACTATGGCTACACCTTC.

This clone turned up a few times. The J gene is TRBJ1-6, the V gene TRBV7-9; perhaps TRBD1 as D (5 bases). This CDR3 has 13 amino acids. V lost 7 bases to trimming and J lost 10 bases, with 14 bases between them. CDR1 is SEHNR and CDR2 is FQNEAQ in the germline V gene (reference sequence). CDR3 in amino acids: CASTLKQDSPLHF. The CDR3 DNA follows: TGTGCCAGCACCCTAAAACAGGACTCACCCCTCCACTTT.

The chain links TRBV19 to TRBJ2-3; TRBD1 matches at 7 bases. The CDR3 contains 16 residues. J gave up 6 bases and V 3 bases, and 12 bases lay outside the gene matches. Germline CDR1 LNHDA, CDR2 SQIVND (reference sequence). Written as DNA, the CDR3 is TGTGCCAGTAGTATGGTGTCGCCAGGGGGAAGGGATACGCAGTATTTT. This translates into CASSMVSPGGRDTQYF.

The rearrangement joins TRBV9 to TRBJ1-1; D remains unclear. Germline loops: CDR1 SGDLS, CDR2 YYNGEE. Trimming removed 0 bases from V and 1 base from J, with 7 bases in between. This CDR3 is built from 14 residues. The DNA for the CDR3 is TGTGCCAGCAGCGTAGGGGCAGGGAACACTGAAGCTTTCTTT. It is translated as CASSVGAGNTEAFF. The entire variable domain, with the rest obtained from reference TRBV9 and TRBJ1-1, is as follows: DSGVTQTPKHLITATGQRVTLRCSPRSGDLSVYWYQQSLDQGLQFLIQYYNGEERAKGNILERFSAQQFPDLHSELNLSSLELGDSALYFCASSVGAGNTEAFFGQGTRLTVV.

The rearrangement links TRBV5-4 to TRBJ2-3, with 13 bases identical to TRBD2. CDR1 and CDR2 from the germline V gene are SGHNT and YYREEE (reference sequence). The V segment lost 4 bases and the J segment 5 bases; nucleotides outside the gene matches: 7. The CDR3 extends over 16 amino acids. In DNA, the CDR3 is TGTGCCAGCAGCCCGCTCAGACTAGCGGGAGGAGATACGCAGTATTTT. Translating gives CASSPLRLAGGDTQYF.

V gene TRBV6-5 combines with J gene TRBJ2-7; 8 bases line up with TRBD1. The CDR3 has 13 amino acids. The trim removed 6 bases at V and 3 bases at J, leaving 4 bases unmatched. Germline V lookup: CDR1 MNHEY, CDR2 SVGAGI. As DNA, the CDR3 is TGTGCCAGCAGGCGACAGGGGAGCTACGAGCAGTACTTC. It codes for CASRRQGSYEQYF.

The chain links TRBV30 to TRBJ1-3; D uncertain. The CDR3 is made up of 12 amino acids. Trimming took 7 bases from V and 0 from J, leaving 7 bases between them. The germline CDR1 and CDR2 sequences are GTSNPN and SVGIG (reference sequence). The CDR3 sequence is CASQSSGNTIYF. CDR3 DNA sequence: TGTGCCTCACAGTCCTCTGGAAACACCATATATTTT.

The chain carries TRBV6-5 and TRBJ2-1; D is unresolved. Trimming stripped 4 bases from V and 9 bases from J, with 13 bases between. Germline assignment: CDR1 MNHEY and CDR2 SVGAGI. The CDR3 totals 13 residues. The CDR3 bases are TGTGCCAGCAGTTCATTTAAAGTGGCTGAGCAGTTCTTC. Translating gives CASSSFKVAEQFF.

V usage is TRBV16 and J usage is TRBJ1-1; 7 positions agree with TRBD1. The germline V gene has CDR1 KGHSY and CDR2 FQNENV. V dropped 1 base and J dropped 2; count of bases not matched to a gene: 7. This CDR3 spans 16 amino acids. The CDR3 sequence is CASSQWGQPTNTEAFF. CDR3 DNA: TGTGCCAGCAGCCAATGGGGACAGCCGACTAACACTGAAGCTTTCTTT.

The genes are TRBV27 and TRBJ2-5; 8 nucleotides align to TRBD1. Germline CDR1 is MNHEY and CDR2 is SMNVEV (reference sequence). CDR3 length: 15 amino acids. DNA for the CDR3: TGTCCCCGGTCACCGGACAGGGAGATCGAAGAGACCCAGTACTTC. Protein sequence: CPRSPDREIEETQYF.

V usage is TRBV3-1 (or the pseudogene TRBV3-2) and J usage is TRBJ2-5; 7 bases fit TRBD2. V trimming: 2 bases; J trimming: 5 bases; junction bases outside the gene matches: 11. CDR3 size: 16 residues. The V gene's germline CDR1 is LGHDT and CDR2 YNNKEL (reference sequence). CDR3 loop: CASSQRRGSSSETQYF. The CDR3 DNA is TGTGCCAGCAGCCAACGGCGGGGGAGCAGTTCGGAGACCCAGTACTTC.

The chain joins TRBV11-2 to TRBJ2-7, with TRBD2 identical over 12 bases. Germline V gives CDR1 SGHAT, CDR2 FQNNGV. The ends lost 5 bases at V and 2 bases at J; junction bases unmatched: 10. The CDR3 is 17 amino acids. The CDR3 here is CASSTQLAGGATYEQYF. The CDR3 nucleotides read TGTGCCAGCAGCACACAACTAGCGGGGGGCGCCACCTACGAGCAGTACTTC. Drawing the rest from reference TRBV11-2 and TRBJ2-7, the complete variable domain is EAGVAQSPRYKIIEKRQSVAFWCNPISGHATLYWYQQILGQGPKLLIQFQNNGVVDDSQLPKDRFSAERLKGVDSTLKIQPAKLEDSAVYLCASSTQLAGGATYEQYFGPGTRLTVT.

The chain has TRBV18 and TRBJ2-5; D might be TRBD2 (5 bases). The length of the CDR3 is 14 residues. Trimming cost V 6 bases and J 3 bases, with 14 bases left between them. Germline V lookup: CDR1 KGHSH, CDR2 LQKENI. As DNA, the CDR3 is TGTGCCAGCTCCCAAGAGAGGGTCGAAGAGACCCAGTACTTC. This translates into CASSQERVEETQYF.

The gene calls are TRBV6-5 and TRBJ1-3; 10 bases line up with TRBD1. The CDR3 totals 15 residues. The V segment lost 2 bases and the J segment 2 bases; nucleotides outside the gene matches: 0. Per the germline V gene, CDR1 is MNHEY and CDR2 is SVGAGI. The CDR3 region has the DNA TGTGCCAGCAGTTACGGGACAGGGGCTGGAAACACCATATATTTT. This encodes CASSYGTGAGNTIYF.

The V call is TRBV5-1, the J call TRBJ2-5; D is perhaps TRBD1 (6 bases). The CDR3 loop spans 14 amino acids. Trimming removed 3 bases at V and 0 bases at J, with 9 bases between. From germline, CDR1 is SGHRS and CDR2 YFSETQ. CDR3 sequence: CASSSQGYQETQYF. CDR3 nucleotide sequence: TGCGCCAGCAGCTCCCAGGGGTACCAAGAGACCCAGTACTTC.

The chain recombines TRBV3-1 (or the pseudogene TRBV3-2) with TRBJ2-5; TRBD2 aligns across 7 bases. The length of the CDR3 is 16 residues. V lost 4 bases and J lost 1; bases outside the gene matches: 9. From germline, CDR1 is LGHDT and CDR2 YNNKEL (reference sequence). The CDR3 region is CASSPQGAGPQETQYF. In DNA, the CDR3 is TGTGCCAGCAGCCCCCAAGGAGCGGGGCCCCAAGAGACCCAGTACTTC.

The chain recombines TRBV29-1 with TRBJ1-1; 9 nucleotides agree with TRBD1. The CDR3 is 14 amino acids. Germline CDR1 reads SQVTM; CDR2 reads ANQGSEA. With V trimmed by 4 bases and J by 4 bases, 7 bases remained unmatched. CDR3 sequence: CSVGTGTGTTEAFF. CDR3 bases: TGCAGCGTTGGAACCGGGACAGGGACCACTGAAGCTTTCTTT.

This chain links TRBV7-8 with TRBJ2-5; 9 bases map to TRBD2. Germline-derived CDR1 and CDR2 are SGHVS and FQNEAQ. The J segment lost 5 bases and the V segment lost 1 base, leaving 8 bases of the junction unmatched. The length of the CDR3 is 16 residues. This CDR3 is CASSLVRGGAWETQYF. As DNA, the CDR3 is TGTGCCAGCAGCTTAGTTCGCGGGGGGGCTTGGGAGACCCAGTACTTC.

The V and J genes are TRBV5-4 and TRBJ1-3; tentative D call: TRBD1 (6 bases). The V gene's germline CDR1 is SGHNT and CDR2 YYREEE (reference sequence). The CDR3 loop spans 15 amino acids. Trimming pared 2 bases from V and 3 bases from J, leaving 12 bases between. The chain's CDR3 is CASSLPGAGGNTIYF. The CDR3 bases are TGTGCCAGCAGCTTACCAGGGGCAGGTGGAAACACCATATATTTT. Full variable domain (outside the CDR3, taken from reference TRBV5-4 and TRBJ1-3): ETGVTQSPTHLIKTRGQQVTLRCSSQSGHNTVSWYQQALGQGPQFIFQYYREEENGRGNFPPRFSGLQFPNYSSELNVNALELDDSALYLCASSLPGAGGNTIYFGEGSWLTVV.

On this clone itself: One junction end does not reproduce the germline sequence, and a read error may be involved. The V and J genes are TRBV5-4 and TRBJ1-2, with 9 bases lining up with TRBD1. The CDR3 extends over 13 amino acids. The V gene's germline CDR1 is SGHNT and CDR2 YYREEE (reference sequence). The CDR3 DNA sequence: TGTGCCAGCAGCTCGGACAGGGGATTTGGCTGCACCTTC. Translating gives CASSSDRGFGCTF. Full variable domain (rest looked up from reference TRBV5-4 and TRBJ1-2): ETGVTQSPTHLIKTRGQQVTLRCSSQSGHNTVSWYQQALGQGPQFIFQYYREEENGRGNFPPRFSGLQFPNYSSELNVNALELDDSALYLCASSSDRGFGCTFGSGTRLTVV.

V usage is TRBV6-2 or TRBV6-3 and J usage is TRBJ2-3, with TRBD2 matching over 9 bases. Germline-derived CDR1 and CDR2 are MNHEY and SVGEGT. Trimming removed 1 base from V and 2 bases from J; junction bases left unmatched: 4. This CDR3 is 16 amino acids long. The CDR3 sequence: CASSYFERGATDTQYF. CDR3 sequence (DNA): TGTGCCAGCAGTTACTTCGAGCGGGGGGCCACAGATACGCAGTATTTT.

V usage is TRBV14 and J usage is TRBJ1-3; 7 nucleotides agree with TRBD1. The CDR3 length is 16 residues. Looked up from germline, CDR1 is SGHDN and CDR2 is FVKESK. The junction had 10 bases not matched to a gene; V was cut back by 4 bases and J by 4 bases. Written as DNA, the CDR3 is TGTGCCAGCAGCCCGGGCGCAGGGACAGTCGGAAACACCATATATTTT. Protein product: CASSPGAGTVGNTIYF.

The chain combines TRBV5-5 with TRBJ1-5; D unclear. This CDR3 spans 15 amino acids. V gave up 2 bases and J gave up 4 bases, with 13 bases separating them. CDR1 SGHKS and CDR2 YYEKEE come from the germline V gene (reference sequence). The CDR3 spells CASSFEGAWNQPQHF. The CDR3 coding sequence is TGTGCCAGCAGCTTCGAGGGCGCGTGGAATCAGCCCCAGCATTTT.

The chain's CDR3 is CASSFDRGASYEQYF. In DNA form, the CDR3 reads TGTGCCAGCAGCTTCGATCGGGGGGCCTCCTACGAGCAGTACTTC. The chain joins TRBV5-4 to TRBJ2-7, with D perhaps matching TRBD2 (7 bases). The germline V gene has CDR1 SGHNT and CDR2 YYREEE (reference sequence). V was shortened by 2 bases and J by 0 bases, with 12 bases between the two germline ends. The CDR3 is 15 residues long.

J is TRBJ1-1 and V is TRBV9; D is unresolved. V shed 2 bases and J shed 4 bases, with 12 bases lying between them. CDR1 is SGDLS and CDR2 is YYNGEE in the germline V gene. This CDR3 is 14 amino acids long. CDR3 nucleotides: TGTGCCAGCAGCGTCGGCCTCCGGGGCACTGAAGCTTTCTTT. Amino acid sequence: CASSVGLRGTEAFF.

V and J are TRBV7-8 and TRBJ1-3; 8 bases fit TRBD1. There are 17 residues in the CDR3. V lost 5 bases and J lost 0; bases outside the gene matches: 9. Germline-derived CDR1 and CDR2 are SGHVS and FQNEAQ. The CDR3 loop reads CASSRGQGTSSGNTIYF. The CDR3 DNA reads as TGTGCCAGCAGCCGAGGACAGGGCACTAGCTCTGGAAACACCATATATTTT.

This clone occurred a few times. The chain uses TRBV6-5 and TRBJ2-2, with TRBD2 matching 7 bases. The CDR3 covers 15 residues. Trimming at V came to 6 bases and at J to 7 bases, leaving 11 bases not matched to a gene. Germline V gives CDR1 MNHEY, CDR2 SVGAGI. The CDR3 region has the DNA TGTGCCAGCAGGTGGGGGGGAGTAGTTGGCGGGGAGCTGTTTTTT. It specifies CASRWGGVVGGELFF.